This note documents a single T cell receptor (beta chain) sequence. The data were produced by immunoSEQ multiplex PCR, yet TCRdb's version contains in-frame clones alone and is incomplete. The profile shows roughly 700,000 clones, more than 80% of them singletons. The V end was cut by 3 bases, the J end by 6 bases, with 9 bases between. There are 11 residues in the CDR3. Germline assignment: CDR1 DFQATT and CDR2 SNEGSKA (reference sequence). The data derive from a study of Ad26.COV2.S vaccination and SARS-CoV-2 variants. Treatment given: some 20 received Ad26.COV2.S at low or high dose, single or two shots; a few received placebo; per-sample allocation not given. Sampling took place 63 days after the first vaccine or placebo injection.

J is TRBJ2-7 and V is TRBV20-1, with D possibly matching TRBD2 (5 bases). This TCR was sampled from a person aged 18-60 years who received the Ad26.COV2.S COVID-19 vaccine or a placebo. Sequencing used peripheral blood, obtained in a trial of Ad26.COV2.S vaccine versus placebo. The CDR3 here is CSASSGVEQYF. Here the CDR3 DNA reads TGCAGTGCTAGCTCCGGGGTCGAGCAGTACTTC.